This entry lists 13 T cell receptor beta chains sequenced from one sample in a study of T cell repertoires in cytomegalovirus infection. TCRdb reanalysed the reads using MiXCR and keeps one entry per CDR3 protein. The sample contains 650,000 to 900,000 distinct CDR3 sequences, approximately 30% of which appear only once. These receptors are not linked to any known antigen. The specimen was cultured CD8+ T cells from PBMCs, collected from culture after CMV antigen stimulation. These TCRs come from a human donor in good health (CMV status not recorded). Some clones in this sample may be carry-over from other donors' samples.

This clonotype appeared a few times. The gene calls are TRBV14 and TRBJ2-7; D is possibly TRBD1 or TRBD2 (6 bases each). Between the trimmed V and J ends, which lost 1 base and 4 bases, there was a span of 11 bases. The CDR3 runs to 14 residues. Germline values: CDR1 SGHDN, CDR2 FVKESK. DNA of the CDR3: TGTGCCAGCAGCCAAGGCACAGGGAGGTACGAGCAGTACTTC. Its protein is CASSQGTGRYEQYF.

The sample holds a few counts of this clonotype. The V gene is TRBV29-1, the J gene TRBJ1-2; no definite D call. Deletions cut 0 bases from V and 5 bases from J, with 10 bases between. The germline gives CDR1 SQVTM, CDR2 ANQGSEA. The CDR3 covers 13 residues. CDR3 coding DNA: TGCAGCGTTGAAGATAGGTCTGATTATGGCTACACCTTC. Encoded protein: CSVEDRSDYGYTF.

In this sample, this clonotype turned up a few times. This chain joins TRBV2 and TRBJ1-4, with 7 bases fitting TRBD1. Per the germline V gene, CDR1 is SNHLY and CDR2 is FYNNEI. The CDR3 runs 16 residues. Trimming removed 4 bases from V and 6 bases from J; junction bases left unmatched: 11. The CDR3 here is CASSGVTGVFDEKLFF. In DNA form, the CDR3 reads TGTGCCAGCAGTGGAGTAACAGGGGTTTTTGATGAAAAACTGTTTTTT.

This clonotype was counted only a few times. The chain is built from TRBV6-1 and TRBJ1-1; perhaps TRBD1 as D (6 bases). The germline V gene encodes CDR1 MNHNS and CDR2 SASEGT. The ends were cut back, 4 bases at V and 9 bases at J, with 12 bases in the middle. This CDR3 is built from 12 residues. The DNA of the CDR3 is TGTGCCAGCAGTGGCGGCTGGGGGCAAGCTTTCTTT. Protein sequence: CASSGGWGQAFF.

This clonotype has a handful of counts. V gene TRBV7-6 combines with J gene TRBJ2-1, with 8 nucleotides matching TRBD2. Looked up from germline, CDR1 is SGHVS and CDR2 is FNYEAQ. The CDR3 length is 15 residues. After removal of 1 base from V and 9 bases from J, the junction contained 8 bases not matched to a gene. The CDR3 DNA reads TGTGCCAGCAGCTTAGTGGTGACTAGCGTGGGTGAGCAGTTCTTC. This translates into CASSLVVTSVGEQFF.

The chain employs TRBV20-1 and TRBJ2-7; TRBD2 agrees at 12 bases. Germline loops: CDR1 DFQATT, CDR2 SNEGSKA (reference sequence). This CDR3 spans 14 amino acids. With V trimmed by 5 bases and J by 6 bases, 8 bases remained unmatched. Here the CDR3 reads CSARSGLAGFEQYV. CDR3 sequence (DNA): TGCAGTGCTCGCTCGGGACTAGCGGGTTTCGAGCAGTACGTC.

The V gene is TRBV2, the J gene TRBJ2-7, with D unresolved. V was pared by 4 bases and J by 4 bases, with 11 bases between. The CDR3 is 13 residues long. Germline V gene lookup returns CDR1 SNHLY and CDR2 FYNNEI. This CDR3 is CASSGAPYYEQYF. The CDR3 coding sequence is TGTGCCAGCAGTGGGGCTCCCTATTACGAGCAGTACTTC.

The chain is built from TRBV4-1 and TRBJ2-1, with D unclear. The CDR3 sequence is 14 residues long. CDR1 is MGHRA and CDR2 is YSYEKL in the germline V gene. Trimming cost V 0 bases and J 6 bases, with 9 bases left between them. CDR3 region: CASSQDSSLNEQFF. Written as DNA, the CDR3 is TGCGCCAGCAGCCAAGATTCTTCCCTCAATGAGCAGTTCTTC.

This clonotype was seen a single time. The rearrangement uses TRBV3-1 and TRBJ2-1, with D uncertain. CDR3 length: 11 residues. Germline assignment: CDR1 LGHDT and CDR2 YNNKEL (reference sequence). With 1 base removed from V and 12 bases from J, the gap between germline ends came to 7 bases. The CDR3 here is CASSQGQSQFF. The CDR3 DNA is TGTGCCAGCAGCCAAGGGCAGTCGCAGTTCTTC.

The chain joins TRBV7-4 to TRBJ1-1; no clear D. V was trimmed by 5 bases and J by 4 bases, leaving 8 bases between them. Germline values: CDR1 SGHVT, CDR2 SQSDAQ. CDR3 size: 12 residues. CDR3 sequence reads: CASSQVVTEAFF. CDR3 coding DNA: TGTGCCAGCAGCCAGGTGGTCACTGAAGCTTTCTTT.

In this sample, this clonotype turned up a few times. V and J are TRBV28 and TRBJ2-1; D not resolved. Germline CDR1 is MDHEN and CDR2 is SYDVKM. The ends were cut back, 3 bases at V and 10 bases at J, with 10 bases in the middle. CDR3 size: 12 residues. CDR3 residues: CASSFRAFEQFF. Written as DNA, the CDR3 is TGTGCCAGCAGTTTTAGAGCTTTCGAGCAGTTCTTC.

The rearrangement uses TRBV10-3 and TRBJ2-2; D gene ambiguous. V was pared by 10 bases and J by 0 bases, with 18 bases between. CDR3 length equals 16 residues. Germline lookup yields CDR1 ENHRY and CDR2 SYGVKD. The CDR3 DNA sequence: TGTGCCACCTTAGTTGGGGTAACCACGAACACCGGGGAGCTGTTTTTT. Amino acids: CATLVGVTTNTGELFF.

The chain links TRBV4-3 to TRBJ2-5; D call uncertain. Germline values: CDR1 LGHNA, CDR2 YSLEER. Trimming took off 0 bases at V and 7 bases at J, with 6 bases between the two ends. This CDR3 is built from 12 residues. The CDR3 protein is CASSQDEGTQYF. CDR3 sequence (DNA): TGCGCCAGCAGCCAAGACGAAGGGACCCAGTACTTC.